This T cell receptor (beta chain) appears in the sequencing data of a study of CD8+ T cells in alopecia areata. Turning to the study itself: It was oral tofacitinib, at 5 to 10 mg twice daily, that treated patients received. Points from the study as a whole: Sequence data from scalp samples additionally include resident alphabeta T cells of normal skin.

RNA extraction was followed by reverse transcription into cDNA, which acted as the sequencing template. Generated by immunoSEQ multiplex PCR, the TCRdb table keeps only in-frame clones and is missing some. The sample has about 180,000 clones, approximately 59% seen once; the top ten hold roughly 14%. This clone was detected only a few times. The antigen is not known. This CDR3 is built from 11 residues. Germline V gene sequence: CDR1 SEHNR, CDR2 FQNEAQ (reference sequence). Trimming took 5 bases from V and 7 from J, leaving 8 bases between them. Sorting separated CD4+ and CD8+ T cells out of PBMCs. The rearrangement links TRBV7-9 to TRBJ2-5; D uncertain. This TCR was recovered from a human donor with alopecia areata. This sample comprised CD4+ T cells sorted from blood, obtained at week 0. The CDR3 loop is CASSLGSTQYF. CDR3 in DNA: TGTGCCAGCAGCCTGGGGTCGACCCAGTACTTC.